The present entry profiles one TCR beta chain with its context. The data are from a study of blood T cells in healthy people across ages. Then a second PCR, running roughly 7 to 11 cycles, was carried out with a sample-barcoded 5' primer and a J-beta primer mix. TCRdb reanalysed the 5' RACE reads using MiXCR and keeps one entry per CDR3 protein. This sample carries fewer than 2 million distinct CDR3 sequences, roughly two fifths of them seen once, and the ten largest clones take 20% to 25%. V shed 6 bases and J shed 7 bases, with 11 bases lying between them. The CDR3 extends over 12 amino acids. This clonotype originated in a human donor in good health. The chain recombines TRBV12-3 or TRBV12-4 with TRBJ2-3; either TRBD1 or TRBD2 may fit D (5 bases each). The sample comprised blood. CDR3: CASRGPINTQYF. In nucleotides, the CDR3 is TGTGCCAGCAGGGGACCGATCAATACGCAGTATTTT.